These 3 T cell receptor beta chains were sequenced from one sample in a study of blood T cell repertoires in COVID-19 (TCRdb year 2020). The library was prepared using the immunoSEQ multiplex PCR assay. What TCRdb holds here is the immuneACCESS table cut down to in-frame rearrangements. Part of the clones is not present; checked against another copy, under half of the missing clones reflect an unresolved V gene, and the others are unexplained. Here the sample has 18,000 or so clones; approximately 85% occur a single time. The leading ten clones occupy about 14% of the sample. The sample taken for sequencing was peripheral blood. The receptors here all came from a man aged 40-49 years with active or convalescent COVID-19.

The chain carries TRBV6-5 and TRBJ1-5; no firm D call. The V gene lost 1 base and the J gene lost 7 bases, with 11 bases spanning the gap. From germline, CDR1 is MNHEY and CDR2 SVGAGI. The CDR3 consists of 14 residues. The CDR3 here is CASSYWEGGQPQHF. CDR3 DNA sequence: TGTGCCAGCAGTTACTGGGAGGGTGGACAGCCCCAGCATTTT.

The chain uses TRBV6-1 and TRBJ2-3; TRBD2 aligns across 11 bases. CDR3 size: 16 residues. CDR1 is MNHNS and CDR2 is SASEGT in the germline V gene. The trim removed 3 bases at V and 5 bases at J, leaving 7 bases unmatched. CDR3 amino acids: CASSDLAGGVRDTQYF. In DNA form, the CDR3 reads TGTGCCAGCAGTGATCTAGCGGGGGGAGTCAGAGATACGCAGTATTTT.

The J gene is TRBJ2-5, the V gene TRBV18; tentative D call: TRBD1 (5 bases). The CDR3 spans 14 residues. Germline CDR1 reads KGHSH; CDR2 reads LQKENI. The germline V and J ends were trimmed by 1 base and 3 bases, with 9 bases remaining between them. The CDR3 DNA follows: TGTGCCAGCTCACCACAGGGGTGGGAAGAGACCCAGTACTTC. It codes for CASSPQGWEETQYF. Using reference TRBV18 and TRBJ2-5 for the parts outside the CDR3, the full variable domain is NAGVMQNPRHLVRRRGQEARLRCSPMKGHSHVYWYRQLPEEGLKFMVYLQKENIIDESGMPKERFSAEFPKEGPSILRIQQVVRGDSAAYFCASSPQGWEETQYFGPGTRLLVL.